This T cell receptor beta chain appears in the sequencing data of a study of blood T cells in healthy people across ages (dated by TCRdb to the mid-2010s). Regarding the study in general: Template switching captured roughly one uniquely barcoded TCR beta cDNA molecule per two T cells in model experiments. Using deep sequencing normalized with unique cDNA molecular identifiers, the study measured how TCR beta repertoire diversity changes with age. To avoid experimental bias, donors of different ages were spread randomly across the sequencing lanes. The donors were divided into four age groups: young (average approximately 15 years), middle-aged (about 40), aged (under 70) and long-lived (82). Using the same blood draw, the study looked at two additional independent replicas of 1 million unique cDNA reads for two donors, one aged 18 to 30 and the other aged 80 or older.

Between the V and J ends, shortened by 3 bases and 2 bases respectively, the junction contains 11 bases. Its CDR3 holds 15 amino acids, cysteine through phenylalanine. Only the CDR3 DNA is retained, 45 bases long and in frame from the first base. CDR1 and CDR2 are drawn from the germline V gene: ENHRY, SYGVKD. A remark on this clonotype: Its antigen specificity is not known. No base quality information exists; no much larger clone differs at one position.

The method was 5' RACE. The instrument given in TCRdb is Illumina HiSeq 2500. The second PCR ran for about 7 to 11 cycles and used a J-beta primer mix along with a sample-barcoded 5' primer. Each TCR beta cDNA molecule received a unique molecular identifier from a template-switch 5' adaptor carrying 12 random nucleotides. At least 2.5 million CDR3-containing paired-end reads were obtained from each sample. All of the RNA was converted into first-strand cDNA using the Mint cDNA synthesis kit, with a TRBC-specific oligonucleotide serving as the primer. After uracil-DNA glycosylase treatment, a first 18-cycle PCR used universal primers M1SS and BC2_uni_R on all cDNA. As for the authors' bioinformatics: Normalization of each sample was performed by random selection of 1 million high-quality reads, each carrying a distinct molecular identifier. Reads sharing molecular identifiers were discarded rather than binned into consensus sequences. MiTCR, run with a Q25 quality threshold and the strictest error-elimination algorithm, handled CDR3 identification, clonotype clustering and error correction. A nonparametric unseen species model using Euler transformation provided a lower-bound estimate of total TCR beta diversity. Through fastp at Q25 and MiXCR, TCRdb rebuilt clones from the public reads, retaining in-frame beta chains. Identical CDR3 proteins give one entry, which carries the most common genes and DNA. The V and J calls follow TCRdb's processing rather than the paper's. Within this sample are around 500,000 distinct CDR3 sequences, with less than 60% of them counted one time only. The ten largest clones represent approximately 23% of the sample.

The donors were 40 or so Caucasian individuals from Russia, aged roughly 6 to 100 years, who were systemically healthy. Each donor gave approximately 9.4 milliliters of peripheral blood, drawn into EDTA-treated Vacutainer tubes. PBMCs were isolated by Ficoll-Paque density-gradient centrifugation, with at least 7 million obtained per sample. Trizol reagent was used to extract total RNA from PBMCs, with at least 6 micrograms per sample. The percentages of naive CD45RAhigh/CD27high T cells were determined by flow cytometry on a PBMC aliquot from every donor. General findings and caveats noted by the study authors: Bulk unsorted PBMC profiling prevented conclusive comparison of naive and antigen-experienced compartments. Compared with the aged group, more naive CD4+ T cells, fewer expanded clones and increased TCR diversity were shown by the long-lived group, suggesting age selection. A strong correlation was found between observed TCR beta diversity and the percentage of naive T cells measured by flow cytometry. As age increased, observed TCR beta diversity per million T cells dropped in a roughly linear way, and a significant reduction was already evident by age roughly 36. Estimates of total diversity based on one million sequenced T cells were regarded as lower bounds and as underestimates. Donor CMV infection status was unknown, potentially confounding age-related changes in expanded clonotypes.

Sequencing used blood. The sequence is built from TRBV10-3 and TRBJ2-1, and perhaps TRBD1 as D gene, on 5 matching bases. The clonotype comes from a man aged 80 or over in good health. The CDR3 region has the sequence CAISDRQSPYNEQFF. The nucleotide sequence is given as TGTGCCATCAGTGACCGACAGTCGCCCTACAATGAGCAGTTCTTC.